The 10 T cell receptor beta chains listed next were all sequenced from one sample in a study of STAT3 mutations in large granular lymphocyte leukemia. Libraries were prepared by immunoSEQ multiplex PCR; TCRdb keeps only in-frame clonotypes and omits some of them. The repertoire holds under 25,000 clones, with roughly 90% as singletons. Study conclusions and caveats: Every T-LGLL patient had at least one immunodominant TCRbeta clonotype.

No cognate antigen is known for these TCRs. Sequences were obtained from peripheral blood mononuclear cells. Every receptor here comes from a man aged 60 to 75 with T-cell large granular lymphocyte leukemia. Some clones in this sample may be carry-over from other donors' samples.

The J gene is TRBJ2-3, the V gene TRBV4-3; TRBD1 might be the D (6 bases). Per the germline V gene, CDR1 is LGHNA and CDR2 is YSLEER. V was cut by 0 bases and J by 4 bases, with 14 bases left in between. The CDR3 is 16 residues long. The CDR3 nucleotides are TGCGCCAGCAGCCAAGAAACAGGGATCGTTTCAGATACGCAGTATTTT. It is translated as CASSQETGIVSDTQYF.

The chain recombines TRBV11-3 with TRBJ2-7, with 14 bases fitting TRBD2. After removal of 4 bases from V and 7 bases from J, the junction contained 3 bases not matched to a gene. The CDR3 is made up of 14 amino acids. In germline, CDR1 is SGHNT, CDR2 YENEEA. Here the CDR3 reads CASSSGTSGGEQYF. For the CDR3, the DNA is TGTGCCAGCAGCTCCGGGACTAGCGGGGGAGAGCAGTACTTC.

This chain connects TRBV18 to TRBJ1-2; a weak D match, TRBD1 (5 bases). Trimming stripped 3 bases from V and 3 bases from J, with 17 bases between. The CDR3 is 16 amino acids. Germline V gene lookup returns CDR1 KGHSH and CDR2 LQKENI. CDR3 protein: CASSPLSPRGDYGYTF. In DNA, the CDR3 is TGTGCCAGCTCACCTCTTAGCCCAAGAGGGGACTATGGCTACACCTTC.

On this clone itself: A junction boundary mismatches the germline segment, possibly from a read error. CDR3 DNA sequence: TGTGCCACCTCACGTTGGCGGGAGGGCCTATACAATGAGCAGTTCTTC. Protein sequence: CATSRWREGLYNEQFF. J is TRBJ2-1 and V is TRBV18; 9 nucleotides align to TRBD2. The CDR3 spans 16 residues. Germline lookup yields CDR1 KGHSH and CDR2 LQKENI. The complete variable domain, with remaining parts taken from reference TRBV18 and TRBJ2-1, reads NAGVMQNPRHLVRRRGQEARLRCSPMKGHSHVYWYRQLPEEGLKFMVYLQKENIIDESGMPKERFSAEFPKEGPSILRIQQVVRGDSAAYFCATSRWREGLYNEQFFGPGTRLTVL.

This sequence joins TRBV6-6 and TRBJ2-3; 8 positions match TRBD2. The V and J ends lost 4 bases and 4 bases, in that order; junction bases with no gene match: 7. The CDR3 is made up of 15 amino acids. From germline, CDR1 is MNHNY and CDR2 SVGAGI (reference sequence). The DNA of the CDR3 is TGTGCCAGCAGTTGGGCCTCGGGGGGGTCAGATACGCAGTATTTT. Translated: CASSWASGGSDTQYF.

The chain employs TRBV5-1 and TRBJ2-5, with D uncertain. This CDR3 spans 13 amino acids. The germline V and J ends were trimmed by 4 bases and 2 bases, with 9 bases remaining between them. Germline V gene lookup returns CDR1 SGHRS and CDR2 YFSETQ. CDR3 sequence (DNA): TGCGCCAGCAGCCACTCGGGTCAAGAGACCCAGTACTTC. Translating gives CASSHSGQETQYF.

The gene calls are TRBV19 and TRBJ2-7, with 8 nucleotides matching TRBD2. The junction had 8 bases not matched to a gene; V was cut back by 5 bases and J by 2 bases. This CDR3 is built from 15 residues. Germline V gene data show CDR1 as LNHDA and CDR2 as SQIVND (reference sequence). The CDR3 sequence is CASSPHPTSAYEQYF. Written as DNA, the CDR3 is TGTGCCAGTAGTCCCCACCCGACTAGCGCCTACGAGCAGTACTTC.

The chain recombines TRBV7-3 with TRBJ2-5; D possibly corresponds to TRBD1 (6 bases). CDR3 length: 13 amino acids. Germline CDR1 and CDR2: SGHTA and FQGTGA. V lost 8 bases to trimming and J lost 7 bases, with 17 bases between them. CDR3 residues: CASWGPSTWTQYF. The CDR3 nucleotides are TGTGCCAGCTGGGGGCCGTCGACGTGGACCCAGTACTTC.

The V gene is TRBV28, the J gene TRBJ1-5; D possibly corresponds to TRBD1 (5 bases). This CDR3 contains 17 residues. Germline V gene sequence: CDR1 MDHEN, CDR2 SYDVKM. V was cut by 8 bases and J by 0 bases, with 20 bases left in between. The chain's CDR3 is CASGVGAGDYSNQPQHF. The CDR3 DNA reads TGTGCCAGCGGGGTCGGGGCGGGGGACTATAGCAATCAGCCCCAGCATTTT.

A single count supports this clone. The gene calls are TRBV11-2 and TRBJ1-5; tentative D call: TRBD1 (5 bases). This CDR3 contains 13 residues. Per the germline V gene, CDR1 is SGHAT and CDR2 is FQNNGV. V was cut by 5 bases and J by 9 bases, with 14 bases left in between. The CDR3 DNA is TGTGCCAGCAGCCGGGACGGGGTGTCGCCCCAGCATTTT. It translates to CASSRDGVSPQHF.